This T cell receptor (beta chain) was found in a study of blood T cells in healthy people across ages. The length of the CDR3 is 16 residues. Germline trimming cut 0 bases from V and 6 bases from J; bases unmatched to any gene: 8. In germline, CDR1 is MNHEY, CDR2 SMNVEV (reference sequence). Using a J-beta primer mix together with a sample-barcoded 5' primer, a second PCR was run for about 6 to 11 cycles. TCRdb re-derived calls from the 5' RACE reads in MiXCR, one entry per CDR3 protein. The profile shows 1.5 million to 1.9 million distinct CDR3 sequences, under 55% of them singletons. V and J are TRBV27 and TRBJ2-1; 7 bases fit TRBD2. This clonotype was sampled from a woman under 30 in good health. The source material was blood. This CDR3 reads CASSLSWSLAANEQFF. For the CDR3, the DNA is TGTGCCAGCAGTTTATCGTGGAGCCTAGCGGCCAATGAGCAGTTCTTC.